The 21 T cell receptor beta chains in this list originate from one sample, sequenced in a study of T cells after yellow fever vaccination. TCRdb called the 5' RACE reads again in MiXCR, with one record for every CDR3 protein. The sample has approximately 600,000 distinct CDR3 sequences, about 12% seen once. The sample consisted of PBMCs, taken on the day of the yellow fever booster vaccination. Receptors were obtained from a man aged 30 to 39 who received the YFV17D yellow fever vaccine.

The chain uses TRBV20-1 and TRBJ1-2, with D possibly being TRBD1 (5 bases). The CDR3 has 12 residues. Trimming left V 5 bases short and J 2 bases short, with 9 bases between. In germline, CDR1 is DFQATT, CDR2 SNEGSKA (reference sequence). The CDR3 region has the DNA TGCAGTGCTGGGGCCTTAAACTATGGCTACACCTTC. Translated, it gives CSAGALNYGYTF.

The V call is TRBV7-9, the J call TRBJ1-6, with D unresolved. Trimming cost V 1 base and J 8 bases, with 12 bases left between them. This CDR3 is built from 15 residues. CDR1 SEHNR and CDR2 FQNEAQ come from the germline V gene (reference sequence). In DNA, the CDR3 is TGTGCCAGCAGCTTAGTCGGACCACGGCATTCACCCCTCCACTTT. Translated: CASSLVGPRHSPLHF.

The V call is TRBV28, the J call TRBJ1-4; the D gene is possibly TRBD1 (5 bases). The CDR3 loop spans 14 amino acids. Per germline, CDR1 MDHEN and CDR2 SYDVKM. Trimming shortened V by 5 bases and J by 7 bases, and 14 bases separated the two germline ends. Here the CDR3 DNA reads TGTGCCAGCAGTCATCTAGCAGGGTCTGAAAAACTGTTTTTT. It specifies CASSHLAGSEKLFF.

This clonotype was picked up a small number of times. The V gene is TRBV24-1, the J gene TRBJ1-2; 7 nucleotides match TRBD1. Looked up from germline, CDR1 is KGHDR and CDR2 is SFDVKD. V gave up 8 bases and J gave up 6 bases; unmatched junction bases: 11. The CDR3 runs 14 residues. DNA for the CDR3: TGTGCCACCAAGCGGGACAGCCCCAGGGATGGCTACACCTTC. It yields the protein CATKRDSPRDGYTF.

CDR3 protein: CASSITGTGDLPLHF. CDR3 in DNA: TGTGCCAGCAGCATAACCGGGACAGGTGACTTACCCCTCCACTTT. V is TRBV7-2 and J is TRBJ1-6; 8 nucleotides agree with TRBD1. This CDR3 has 15 residues. Germline values: CDR1 SGHTA, CDR2 FQGNSA. J was trimmed by 12 bases and V by 5 bases; bases with no gene match: 12.

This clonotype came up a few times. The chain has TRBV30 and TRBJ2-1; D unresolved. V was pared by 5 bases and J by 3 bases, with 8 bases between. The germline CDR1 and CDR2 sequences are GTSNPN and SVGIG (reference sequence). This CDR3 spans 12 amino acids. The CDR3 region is CAWGLSYNEQFF. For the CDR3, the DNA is TGTGCCTGGGGTCTTAGCTACAATGAGCAGTTCTTC.

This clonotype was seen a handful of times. CDR3 amino acids: CASSFQDAQPQHF. The DNA for the CDR3 is TGTGCCAGCAGCTTCCAGGATGCTCAGCCCCAGCATTTT. The chain carries TRBV7-2 and TRBJ1-5; no reliable D call. Germline CDR1 SGHTA, CDR2 FQGNSA. The CDR3 has 13 amino acids. Trimming removed 3 bases from V and 6 bases from J, with 9 bases in between. The entire variable domain, with the rest obtained from reference TRBV7-2 and TRBJ1-5, is as follows: GAGVSQSPSNKVTEKGKDVELRCDPISGHTALYWYRQSLGQGLEFLIYFQGNSAPDKSGLPSDRFSAERTGGSVSTLTIQRTQQEDSAVYLCASSFQDAQPQHFGDGTRLSIL.

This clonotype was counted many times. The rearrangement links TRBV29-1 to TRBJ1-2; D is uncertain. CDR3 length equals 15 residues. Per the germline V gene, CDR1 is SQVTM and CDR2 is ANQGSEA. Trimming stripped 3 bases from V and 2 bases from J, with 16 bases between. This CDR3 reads CSVESPTTRNYGYTF. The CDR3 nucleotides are TGCAGCGTTGAGTCCCCCACTACCAGGAACTATGGCTACACCTTC.

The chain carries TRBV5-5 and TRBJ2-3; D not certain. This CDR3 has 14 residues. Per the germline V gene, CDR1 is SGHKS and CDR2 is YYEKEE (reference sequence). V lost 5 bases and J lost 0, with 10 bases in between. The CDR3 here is CASRPNLSTDTQYF. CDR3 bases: TGTGCCAGCAGGCCTAACCTGAGCACAGATACGCAGTATTTT.

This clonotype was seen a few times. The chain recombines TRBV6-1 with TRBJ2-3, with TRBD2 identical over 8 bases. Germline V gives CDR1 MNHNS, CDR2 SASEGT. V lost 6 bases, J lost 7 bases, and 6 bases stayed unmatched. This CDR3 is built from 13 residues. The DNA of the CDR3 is TGTGCCAGCAGCCGGCTTAGCGGGAATACGCAGTATTTT. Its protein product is CASSRLSGNTQYF.

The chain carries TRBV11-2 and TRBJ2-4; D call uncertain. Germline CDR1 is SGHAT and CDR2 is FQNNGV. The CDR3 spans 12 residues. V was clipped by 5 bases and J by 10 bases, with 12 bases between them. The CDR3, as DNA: TGTGCCAGCAGCCCCGGGTTTAAGATTCAGTACTTC. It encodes CASSPGFKIQYF.

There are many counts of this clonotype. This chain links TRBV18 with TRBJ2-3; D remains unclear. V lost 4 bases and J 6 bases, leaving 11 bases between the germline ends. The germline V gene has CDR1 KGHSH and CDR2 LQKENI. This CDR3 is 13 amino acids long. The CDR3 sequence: CASSQSRFDTQYF. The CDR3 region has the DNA TGTGCCAGCTCACAATCTAGGTTTGATACGCAGTATTTT. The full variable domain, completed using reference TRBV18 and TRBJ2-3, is NAGVMQNPRHLVRRRGQEARLRCSPMKGHSHVYWYRQLPEEGLKFMVYLQKENIIDESGMPKERFSAEFPKEGPSILRIQQVVRGDSAAYFCASSQSRFDTQYFGPGTRLTVL.

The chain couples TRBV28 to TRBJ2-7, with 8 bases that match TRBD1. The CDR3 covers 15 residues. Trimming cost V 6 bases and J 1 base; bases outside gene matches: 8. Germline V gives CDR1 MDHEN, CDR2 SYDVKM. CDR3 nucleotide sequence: TGTGCCAGCAGACCCTCCGGGACAGGATCCTACGAGCAGTACTTC. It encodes CASRPSGTGSYEQYF.

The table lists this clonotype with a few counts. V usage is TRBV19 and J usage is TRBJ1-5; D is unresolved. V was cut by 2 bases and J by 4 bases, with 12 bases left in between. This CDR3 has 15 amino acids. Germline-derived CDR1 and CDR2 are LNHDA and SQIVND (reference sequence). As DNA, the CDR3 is TGTGCCAGTAGTATATTCGGGGTTGGGAATCAGCCCCAGCATTTT. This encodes CASSIFGVGNQPQHF.

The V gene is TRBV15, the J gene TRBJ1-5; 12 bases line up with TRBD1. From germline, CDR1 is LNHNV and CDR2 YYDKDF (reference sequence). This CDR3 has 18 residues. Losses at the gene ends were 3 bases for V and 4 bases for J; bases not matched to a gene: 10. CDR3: CATSSQPGQGAGNQPQHF. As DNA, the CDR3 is TGTGCCACCAGCAGTCAACCGGGACAGGGGGCCGGGAATCAGCCCCAGCATTTT.

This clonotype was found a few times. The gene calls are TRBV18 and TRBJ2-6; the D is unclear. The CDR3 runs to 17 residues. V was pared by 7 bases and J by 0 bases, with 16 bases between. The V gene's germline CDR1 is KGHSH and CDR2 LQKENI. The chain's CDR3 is CASFLMNPRSGANVLTF. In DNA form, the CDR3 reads TGTGCCAGCTTCCTGATGAACCCCCGCTCTGGGGCCAACGTCCTGACTTTC.

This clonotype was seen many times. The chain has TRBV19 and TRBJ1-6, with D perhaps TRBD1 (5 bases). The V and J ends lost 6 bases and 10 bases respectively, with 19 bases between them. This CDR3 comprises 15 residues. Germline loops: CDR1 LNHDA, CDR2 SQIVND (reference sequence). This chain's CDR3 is CASRLDSSAGSPLHF. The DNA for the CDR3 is TGTGCCAGTAGGCTTGACAGCTCAGCGGGGTCACCCCTCCACTTT.

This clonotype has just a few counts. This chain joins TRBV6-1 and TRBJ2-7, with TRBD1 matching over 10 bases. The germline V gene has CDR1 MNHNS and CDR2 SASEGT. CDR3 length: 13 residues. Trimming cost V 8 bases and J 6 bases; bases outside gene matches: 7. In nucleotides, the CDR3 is TGTGCCAGCCGCGGGACAGGGGTAGCCGAGCAGTACTTC. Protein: CASRGTGVAEQYF.

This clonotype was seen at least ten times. The CDR3 loop is CASSPRGNIAKNIQYF. The CDR3 coding sequence is TGTGCCAGCAGCCCGCGGGGAAATATAGCCAAAAACATTCAGTACTTC. The chain couples TRBV12-3 or TRBV12-4 to TRBJ2-4; maybe TRBD2 (6 bases). V was trimmed by 6 bases and J by 0 bases, leaving 15 bases between them. CDR3 size: 16 residues.

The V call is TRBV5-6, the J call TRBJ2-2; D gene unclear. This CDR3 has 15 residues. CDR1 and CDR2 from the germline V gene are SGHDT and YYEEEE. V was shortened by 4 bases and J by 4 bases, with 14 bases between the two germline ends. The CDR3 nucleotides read TGTGCCAGCAGCCCGGGCGACTGGGCCACCGGGGAGCTGTTTTTT. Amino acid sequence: CASSPGDWATGELFF. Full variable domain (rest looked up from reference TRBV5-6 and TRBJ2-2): DAGVTQSPTHLIKTRGQQVTLRCSPKSGHDTVSWYQQALGQGPQFIFQYYEEEERQRGNFPDRFSGHQFPNYSSELNVNALLLGDSALYLCASSPGDWATGELFFGEGSRLTVL.

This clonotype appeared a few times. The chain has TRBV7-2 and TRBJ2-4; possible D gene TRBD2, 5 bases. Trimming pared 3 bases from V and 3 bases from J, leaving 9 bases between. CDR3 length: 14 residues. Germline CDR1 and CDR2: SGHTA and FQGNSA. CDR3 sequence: CASSFSRDKNIQYF. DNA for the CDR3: TGTGCCAGCAGCTTCAGCCGGGACAAAAACATTCAGTACTTC.